This TCR beta chain is drawn from a study of blood T cells in healthy people across ages (dated by TCRdb to about 2015). About the investigation overall: In model experiments, template switching captured roughly one uniquely barcoded TCR beta cDNA molecule for every two T cells. To avoid experimental bias, donors of different ages were spread randomly across the sequencing lanes. The donors were divided into four age groups: young (average roughly 17 years), middle-aged (about 40), aged (under 70) and long-lived (roughly 82). Age-related changes in TCR beta repertoire diversity were measured in the study by deep sequencing normalized with unique cDNA molecular identifiers. Using the same blood draw, the study looked at two additional independent replicas of 1 million unique cDNA reads for two donors, one aged 18 to 30 and the other aged 80 or older. The study at large found these results: Estimates of total diversity from one million sequenced T cells were regarded as lower bounds and underestimates. Observed TCR beta diversity per million T cells fell roughly linearly with age, and a significant reduction was already apparent by age about 38. Compared with the aged group, more naive CD4+ T cells, fewer expanded clones and increased TCR diversity were shown by the long-lived group, suggesting age selection. Bulk unsorted PBMC profiling prevented conclusive comparison of naive and antigen-experienced compartments. Because donor CMV infection status was unknown, age-related changes in expanded clonotypes were potentially confounded. Observed TCR beta diversity correlated strongly with the percentage of naive T cells measured by flow cytometry.

The donors were some 39 Caucasian individuals from Russia, aged roughly 6 to 100 years, who were systemically healthy. Each donor gave roughly 9.5 milliliters of peripheral blood, collected into EDTA-treated Vacutainer tubes. Ficoll-Paque density-gradient centrifugation was used to isolate PBMCs, with at least 7 million obtained per sample. Trizol reagent was used to extract total RNA from the PBMCs, yielding at least 5.5 micrograms per sample. For every donor, flow cytometry on a PBMC aliquot measured the percentage of naive CD45RAhigh/CD27high T cells. In the case of this clonotype: No antigen is known for it. Base-call qualities are not available, and no considerably larger clone is one nucleotide away.

The library was generated by 5' RACE. A second PCR of roughly 7 to 12 cycles was run with a J-beta primer mix and a sample-barcoded 5' primer. A template-switch 5' adaptor carrying 12 random nucleotides introduced a unique molecular identifier onto each TCR beta cDNA molecule. Each sample yielded at least 3 million CDR3-containing paired-end reads. First-strand cDNA synthesis was performed from all RNA using the Mint cDNA synthesis kit, with priming by a TRBC-specific oligonucleotide. All cDNA was treated with uracil-DNA glycosylase and then went through a first 18-cycle PCR with the universal primers M1SS and BC2_uni_R. The original pipeline was this. For normalization, 1 million high-quality reads, each with a distinct molecular identifier, were randomly selected from each sample. Reads sharing molecular identifiers were discarded rather than binned into consensus sequences. MiTCR, set to a Q25 quality threshold and the strictest error-elimination algorithm, was used for CDR3 identification, clonotype clustering and error correction. A nonparametric unseen species model using Euler transformation provided a lower-bound estimate of total TCR beta diversity. TCRdb ran its own pipeline on the public reads, namely fastp trimming at Q25 and MiXCR clone calling, and kept in-frame beta chains. All rows with the same CDR3 protein become a single entry with the most common DNA and genes. TCRdb, not the original authors, processed these V and J calls. Here the sample has roughly 1.9 million distinct CDR3 sequences; about two fifths occur a single time. The top ten clonotypes cover under 30% of the sample.

Here V drops 4 bases and J drops 4 bases, and the junction holds 5 bases not matched to any gene. The CDR3, from cysteine to phenylalanine, totals 15 residues. Only the CDR3 region is kept as DNA, spanning 45 bases read in frame from base 1. The germline V gene (reference sequence) sets CDR1 to PRHDT and CDR2 to FYEKMQ. Sequencing was performed on blood. The clonotype comes from a human donor in good health. In this chain, TRBV13 is recombined with TRBJ2-4; 9 of the junction bases match TRBD1. The CDR3 corresponds to CASSSGGTGKNIQYF. At the DNA level, the sequence is TGTGCCAGCAGCTCCGGCGGGACAGGGAAAAACATTCAGTACTTC.